This T cell receptor (beta chain) was captured in a study of T-cell reconstitution after alpha-beta-depleted transplantation in children. There are many counts of this clonotype. No antigen is known for it. The study, taken as a whole, reports: Day-60 TCRbeta diversity that was high in some patients was derived from surviving recipient T cells and thymic progenitors.

Unique molecular identifiers were used in preparing the TCRbeta library. TCRdb itself ran the PCR reads through MiXCR, one entry per CDR3 protein. The repertoire holds about 580,000 distinct CDR3 sequences, with 23% as singletons. This CDR3 region has 18 residues. Germline trimming cut 1 base from V and 4 bases from J; bases unmatched to any gene: 11. V is TRBV12-3 or TRBV12-4 and J is TRBJ2-3, with 10 bases identical to TRBD2. The TCR originated in a boy under two years old who had a stem cell transplant for acute myeloid leukemia, so the T cells may come from the graft donor. The source material was PBMCs, mostly from graft donor cells, sampled 360 days after TCRalphabeta/CD19-depleted stem cell transplant. The DNA of the CDR3 is TGTGCCAGCAGTTTAGGCAGTAGAAGCGGGGGGGCTGCAGATACGCAGTATTTT. Translating it yields CASSLGSRSGGAADTQYF.